A selection of T cell receptor beta chains follows, all from one sample in a study of T cells expressing NK-cell markers. Each CDR3 protein gets one entry in TCRdb, which reprocessed the 5' RACE reads and gives no DNA. Here the sample table reports roughly 380,000 distinct CDR3 sequences. The sample was blood T cells: a sorted CD56 or NKG2C T cell subset, CD4+ or CD8+ T cells, or bulk PBMC T cells (not recorded which). Receptors were obtained from a man aged 18-69 years in good health. CDR3s include the opening cysteine and the closing phenylalanine or tryptophan.

J gene,V gene,CDR3 protein
TRBJ2-7,TRBV20-1,CSARDPNRLYEQYF
TRBJ2-6,TRBV7-2,CASSLGYRSGANVLTF
TRBJ1-4,TRBV6-1,CASSKTRGTNEKLFF
TRBJ2-7,TRBV15,CATSSNAYEQYF
TRBJ1-4,TRBV20-1,CSARHGGGSNEKLFF
TRBJ2-3,TRBV6-4,CASSASSLPKSSRKDTQYF
TRBJ2-1,TRBV12-3/TRBV12-4,CASSSGQGGNEQFF
TRBJ2-7,TRBV2,CASSGPRGRDSYEQYF
TRBJ2-5,TRBV11-1,CASSLGGVGTVEKTQYF
TRBJ2-1,TRBV29-1,CSVGASDSYNEQFF
TRBJ1-1,TRBV19,CASINRGMYTEAFF
TRBJ2-5,TRBV7-2,CASSYGTGETQYF
TRBJ1-1,TRBV11-2,CASSSRLGTGVRDTEAFF
TRBJ2-2,TRBV7-9,CASSTRNRDPTGELFF
TRBJ2-7,TRBV12-3/TRBV12-4,CASSEGQGAKYEQYF
TRBJ1-5,TRBV7-8,CASSLTQGRTQPQHF
TRBJ1-1,TRBV5-1,CASSSRGGGVTEAFF
TRBJ1-5,TRBV28,CASSSTGRESNQPQHF
TRBJ2-4,TRBV6-5,CASHAGQGGLAKNIQYF
TRBJ2-1,TRBV18,CASSMRGVYNEQFF
TRBJ1-6,TRBV27,CASSLRSQGNSPLHF
TRBJ2-3,TRBV27,CASSLSRDRTDTQYF
TRBJ2-5,TRBV20-1,CSAIDRGGSQETQYF
TRBJ2-4,TRBV27,CASTPSWGEKGKNIQYF
TRBJ2-5,TRBV5-6,CASKKLAGHQETQYF
TRBJ2-7,TRBV18,CASSPFGTRDEQYF
TRBJ2-1,TRBV20-1,CSARDFRAHNEQFF
TRBJ1-5,TRBV20-1,CSASRDRGWNQPQHF
TRBJ2-5,TRBV7-7,CASSTGNNMETQYF
TRBJ1-5,TRBV29-1,CSVGGGFGQPQHF
TRBJ2-5,TRBV19,CASAGTGGVSETQYF
TRBJ2-7,TRBV28,CASAPPTSGSYEQYF
TRBJ2-2,TRBV20-1,CSAPDTTNTGELFF
TRBJ2-3,TRBV18,CASSPRGQDSTDTQYF
TRBJ2-4,TRBV3-1,CASSQNAWESTGNIQYF
TRBJ2-5,TRBV7-9,CASSLAMVAETQYF
TRBJ2-7,TRBV18,CASSLGQYDEQYF
TRBJ1-2,TRBV6-2/TRBV6-3,CASRTQGQGAYGYTF
TRBJ1-1,TRBV19,CASSSRGDTEAFF
TRBJ2-3,TRBV10-3,CAGRGGSSTDTQYF
TRBJ2-7,TRBV21-1,CASTVAPGTAIYEQYF
TRBJ2-7,TRBV3-1,CASSRLLAGGTYEQYF
TRBJ2-3,TRBV7-9,CASSRTSGGAGDTQYF
TRBJ1-1,TRBV6-5,CASRVIGATQANTEAFF
TRBJ2-3,TRBV12-5,CASGRTTDTQYF
TRBJ1-4,TRBV5-1,CASSPLPGTNEKLFF
TRBJ1-3,TRBV12-3/TRBV12-4,CASNLQGARNTIYF
TRBJ2-7,TRBV12-3/TRBV12-4,CASSPPPLAREQYF
TRBJ1-6,TRBV29-1,CSPRPGAGRALHF
TRBJ2-4,TRBV5-5,CASSLARHGHYF
TRBJ2-3,TRBV7-9,CAVAILTDTQYF
TRBJ2-1,TRBV19,CASSSWTQGTGSAYNEQFF
TRBJ2-4,TRBV5-1,CASSLELAGDAKNIQYF
TRBJ2-1,TRBV6-5,CASSYSRTSGGSRYNEQFF
TRBJ2-7,TRBV5-1,CASSRGSLDYEQYF